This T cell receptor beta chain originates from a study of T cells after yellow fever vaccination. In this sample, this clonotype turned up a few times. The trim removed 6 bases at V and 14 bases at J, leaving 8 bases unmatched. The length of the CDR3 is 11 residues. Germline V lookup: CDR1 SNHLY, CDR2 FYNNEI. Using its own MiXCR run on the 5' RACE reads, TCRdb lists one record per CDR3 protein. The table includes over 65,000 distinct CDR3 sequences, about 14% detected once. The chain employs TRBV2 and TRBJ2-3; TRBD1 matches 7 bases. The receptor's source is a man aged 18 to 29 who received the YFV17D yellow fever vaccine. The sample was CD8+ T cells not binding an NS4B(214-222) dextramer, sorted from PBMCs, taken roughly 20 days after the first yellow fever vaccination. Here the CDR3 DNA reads TGTGCCAGCAGGGGGGACAGAAGGCTGTATTTT. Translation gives CASRGDRRLYF.